This TCR beta chain was identified during a study of PD-1 blockade in mismatch repair-deficient tumors. General observations from the study: Rapid post-treatment expansion, then contraction, generally preceding radiologic response, marked tumor-resident clones.

This clone was observed a few times. Its antigen is unknown. Only in-frame clones appear in the TCRdb table, and some are missing; sequencing was by immunoSEQ multiplex PCR. The sample comprises tens of thousands of clones, about 82% of which are singletons, and roughly 5.5% rests with the top ten. The specimen was peripheral blood, collected 44 weeks after starting pembrolizumab. The clonotype originates from an adult with mismatch repair-deficient cancer.

The CDR3 spells CASSDRPGLGPSYEQYF. The CDR3 DNA is TGTGCCAGCAGTGACCGCCCCGGGCTAGGCCCCTCCTACGAGCAGTACTTC. The rearrangement joins TRBV6-1 to TRBJ2-7; no clear D. The germline gives CDR1 MNHNS, CDR2 SASEGT. The length of the CDR3 is 17 residues. V lost 3 bases, J lost 0 bases, and 18 bases lay in between.